A single sample gave rise to the 8 T cell receptor beta chains below, sequenced in a study of T cell responses to AZD1222 COVID-19 vaccine. The method was immunoSEQ multiplex PCR; TCRdb's version includes in-frame clones alone and lacks a portion of them. Of about 120,000 clones listed, 85% to 90% are singletons. Material: peripheral blood, obtained on day 0 of AZD1222 vaccination. The source of these receptors is an adult in good health.

As to this clone: An end of the junction differs from the germline gene, which may be a read error. The chain is built from TRBV10-1 and TRBJ1-1, with 7 bases lining up with TRBD1. This CDR3 spans 13 amino acids. Germline V CDR1 and CDR2: WNHNN, SYGVQD (reference sequence). In DNA form, the CDR3 reads TGCGCCCGCAGTCGGCAGGGGGACACTGAAGCTTTCTTT. This codes for CARSRQGDTEAFF.

The chain carries TRBV6-1 and TRBJ2-7; D remains ambiguous. The V end lost 1 base, the J end lost 2 bases, and 12 bases lay between the germline ends. Germline V gene data show CDR1 as MNHNS and CDR2 as SASEGT. The CDR3 length is 15 residues. CDR3: CASSEGAVATYEQYF. The CDR3 DNA sequence: TGTGCCAGCAGTGAAGGGGCAGTAGCAACCTACGAGCAGTACTTC.

The chain links TRBV24-1 to TRBJ1-5; 7 bases are a match to TRBD1. This CDR3 is built from 15 residues. CDR1 is KGHDR, CDR2 SFDVKD, per germline. The V segment lost 3 bases and the J segment 3 bases; nucleotides outside the gene matches: 4. CDR3 region: CATSDQTGPNQPQHF. The DNA for the CDR3 is TGTGCCACCAGTGATCAGACAGGGCCCAATCAGCCCCAGCATTTT.

The rearrangement uses TRBV2 and TRBJ1-5; possible D gene TRBD1, 5 bases. V gave up 3 bases and J gave up 1 base, with 16 bases separating them. The CDR3 is 17 residues long. Germline V gene lookup returns CDR1 SNHLY and CDR2 FYNNEI. In DNA, the CDR3 is TGTGCCAGCAGTGACGCGCAGGGTTATAACAGCAATCAGCCCCAGCATTTT. It encodes CASSDAQGYNSNQPQHF.

The genes are TRBV6-7 and TRBJ2-1, with 7 bases matching TRBD1. Being an ORF, TRBV6-7 has a function that is uncertain. CDR3 length: 18 amino acids. The V segment lost 2 bases and the J segment 0 bases; nucleotides outside the gene matches: 10. CDR3 residues: CASSYQTGDPSSYNEQFF. The CDR3 DNA is TGTGCCAGCAGTTACCAAACAGGGGACCCGAGCTCCTACAATGAGCAGTTCTTC.

J is TRBJ1-1 and V is TRBV27; D may be TRBD1 (6 bases). The CDR3 has 13 amino acids. Germline V lookup: CDR1 MNHEY, CDR2 SMNVEV (reference sequence). The germline V and J ends were trimmed by 6 bases and 10 bases, with 18 bases remaining between them. Written as DNA, the CDR3 is TGTGCCAGCAGCATGGGCGGGACAAATCGAGCTTTCTTT. It is translated as CASSMGGTNRAFF.

The rearrangement links TRBV18 to TRBJ2-1; TRBD2 might be the D (5 bases). CDR3 length: 13 amino acids. V lost 1 base to trimming and J lost 9 bases, with 10 bases between them. CDR1 is KGHSH, CDR2 LQKENI, per germline. The CDR3 nucleotides read TGTGCCAGCTCACCACTCCCGCTAGCTGAGCAGTTCTTC. Translated, it gives CASSPLPLAEQFF.

The V and J genes are TRBV7-9 and TRBJ1-3; a weak D match, TRBD1 (5 bases). CDR3 length equals 17 residues. Germline CDR1 and CDR2: SEHNR and FQNEAQ (reference sequence). The V and J ends lost 6 bases and 0 bases respectively, with 18 bases between them. The CDR3 is CASRVAGEGASGNTIYF. The CDR3 region has the DNA TGTGCCAGCAGGGTGGCCGGGGAAGGGGCCTCTGGAAACACCATATATTTT.